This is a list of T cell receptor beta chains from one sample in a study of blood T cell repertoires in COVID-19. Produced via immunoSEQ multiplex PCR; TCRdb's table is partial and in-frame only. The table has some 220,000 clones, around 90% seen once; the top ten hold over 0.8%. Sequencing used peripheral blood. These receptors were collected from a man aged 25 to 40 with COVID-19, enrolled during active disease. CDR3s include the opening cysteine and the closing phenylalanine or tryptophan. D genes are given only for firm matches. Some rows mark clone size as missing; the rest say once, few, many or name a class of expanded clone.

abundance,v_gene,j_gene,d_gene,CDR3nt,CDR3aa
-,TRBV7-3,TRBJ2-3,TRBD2,TGTGCCAGCAGCCCCGAGTATATAGCGGGGGGGTTGGATACGCAGTATTTT,CASSPEYIAGGLDTQYF
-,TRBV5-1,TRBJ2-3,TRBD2,TGCGCCAGCAGCTTGGGGCACGGGGGAGGGACCACAGATACGCAGTATTTT,CASSLGHGGGTTDTQYF
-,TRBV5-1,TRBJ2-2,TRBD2,TGCGCCAGCAGTTACCGAACGGGGGGGCCCGACGGGGAGCTGTTTTTT,CASSYRTGGPDGELFF
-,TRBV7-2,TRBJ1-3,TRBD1,TGTGCCAGCAGCGTACAGGGGGCTGGAAACACCATATATTTT,CASSVQGAGNTIYF
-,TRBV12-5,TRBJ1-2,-,TGTGCTAGTGGTTTGGAGCCCGGCTATGGCTACACCTTC,CASGLEPGYGYTF
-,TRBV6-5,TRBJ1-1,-,TGTGCCAGCATAGCGCCCCCTGAAGCTTTCTTT,CASIAPPEAFF
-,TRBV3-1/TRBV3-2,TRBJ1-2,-,TGTGCCAGCAGCCAAGACAGGGCCTTCTATGGCTACACCTTC,CASSQDRAFYGYTF
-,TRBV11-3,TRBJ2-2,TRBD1,TGTGCCAGCAGCGTTTCAGGGGGCTTAGCTGGGGAGCTGTTTTTT,CASSVSGGLAGELFF
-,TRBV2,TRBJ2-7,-,TGTGCCAGCAGTGTTGCTAATTCCTACGAGCAGTACTTC,CASSVANSYEQYF
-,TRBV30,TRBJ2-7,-,TGTGCCTGGACGGGATCCGGCTACGAGCAGTACTTC,CAWTGSGYEQYF
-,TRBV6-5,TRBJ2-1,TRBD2,TGTGCCAGCAGTTATGGGAGGGACAATGAGCAGTTCTTC,CASSYGRDNEQFF
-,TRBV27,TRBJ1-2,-,TGTGCCAGTCTCCCCCGCCCAGCTAGCTATGGCTACACCTTC,CASLPRPASYGYTF
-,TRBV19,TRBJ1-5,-,TGTGCCAGTAGTGGGCAGGTGAGCAATCAGCCCCAGCATTTT,CASSGQVSNQPQHF
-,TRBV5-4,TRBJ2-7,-,TGTGCCAGCAGTCGAGACAGAGCCTCCTACGAGCAGTACTTC,CASSRDRASYEQYF
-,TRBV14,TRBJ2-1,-,TGTGCCAGCAGCCAGGCCCGGGGTGGGAATGAGCAGTTCTTC,CASSQARGGNEQFF
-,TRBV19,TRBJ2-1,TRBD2,TGTGCCAGTAGTCTTAGGAAGCGGGGGTGGGGCAATGAGCAGTTCTTC,CASSLRKRGWGNEQFF
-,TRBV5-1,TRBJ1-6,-,TGCGCCAGCAGCTTGGTGACGGGAAACGGTTCACCCCTCCACTTT,CASSLVTGNGSPLHF
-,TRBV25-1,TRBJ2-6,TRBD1,TGTGCCAGCAGTGAAGGGACAGGGTACCCTGGGGCCAACGTCCTGACTTTC,CASSEGTGYPGANVLTF
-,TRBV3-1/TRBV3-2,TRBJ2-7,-,TGTGCCAGCAGCCAAAGGAGGGCCTACGAGCAGTACTTC,CASSQRRAYEQYF
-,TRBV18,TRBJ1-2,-,TGTGCCAGCTCACCCCTACCTCGACAGGTCGGAGGTATTCACTATGGCTACACCTTC,CASSPLPRQVGGIHYGYTF
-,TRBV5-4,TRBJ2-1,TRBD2,TGTGCCAGCAGCGGCACCGGGACTAAGTATGAGCAGTTCTTC,CASSGTGTKYEQFF
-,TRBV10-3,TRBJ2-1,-,TGTGCCATCAGTGACGCCAAAACCGGGACAATGGTGTTCTTC,CAISDAKTGTMVFF
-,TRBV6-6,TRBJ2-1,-,TGTGCCAGCAGTTACTCTCTCAATGAGCAGTTCTTC,CASSYSLNEQFF
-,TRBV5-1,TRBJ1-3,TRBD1,TGCGCCAGCAGCTTGGATGGACAGGGGGCATCTGGAAACACCATATATTTT,CASSLDGQGASGNTIYF
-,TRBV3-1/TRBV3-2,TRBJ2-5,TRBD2,TGTGCCAGCAGCCAAGACCAACTAGCGGGGGGGAAGGAGACCCAGTACTTC,CASSQDQLAGGKETQYF
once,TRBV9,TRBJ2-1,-,TGTGCCAGCAGCTACCTACCCGGGACTTCGCGGGCTGAGCAGTTCTTC,CASSYLPGTSRAEQFF
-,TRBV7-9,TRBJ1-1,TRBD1,TGTGCCAGCAGCTCCGGGACAGCGAACACTGAAGCTTTCTTT,CASSSGTANTEAFF
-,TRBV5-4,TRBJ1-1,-,TGTGCCAGCAGCTTGGACGCCTTCAGGACAACTGAAGCTTTCTTT,CASSLDAFRTTEAFF
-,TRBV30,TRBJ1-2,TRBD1,TGTGCCTGGAGCCGGGACAGGCTTACCTCTAGCTACACCTTC,CAWSRDRLTSSYTF
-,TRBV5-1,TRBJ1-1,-,TGCGCCAGCAGCTTGGATAGGTTTCGGGCTGAAGCTTTCTTT,CASSLDRFRAEAFF
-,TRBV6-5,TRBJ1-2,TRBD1,TGTGCCAGCAGTTATGGCGCGGGACAGGGGTTCCATGGCTACACCTTC,CASSYGAGQGFHGYTF
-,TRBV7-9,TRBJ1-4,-,TGTGCCAGCAGCCCAAATGTCGGGGCGGGGGAAAAACTGTTTTTT,CASSPNVGAGEKLFF
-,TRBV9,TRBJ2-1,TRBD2,TGTGCCAGCAGCCTGGCGGGGGATACCTACAATGAGCAGTTCTTC,CASSLAGDTYNEQFF
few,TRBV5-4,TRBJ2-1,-,TGTGCCAGCAGCTCCGCAGGCTGGTCGTGGCAGTTCTTC,CASSSAGWSWQFF
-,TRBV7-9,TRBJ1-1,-,TGTGCCAGCAGCTTAGTAGGAGGGGAGAACACTGAAGCTTTCTTT,CASSLVGGENTEAFF
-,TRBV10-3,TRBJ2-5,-,TGTGCCATCAGTTCCTGGCCTCAAGAGACCCAGTACTTC,CAISSWPQETQYF
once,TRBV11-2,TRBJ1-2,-,TGTGCCAGCAGCTTAGTAAGGGGGGGTGGCTACACCTTC,CASSLVRGGGYTF
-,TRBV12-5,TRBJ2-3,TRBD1,TGTGCTAGTGGTCAACAGGGGGCGCTAGGGACAGATACGCAGTATTTT,CASGQQGALGTDTQYF
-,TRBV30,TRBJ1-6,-,TGTGCCTGTGACACGAGCTCCTATAATTCACCCCTCCACTTT,CACDTSSYNSPLHF
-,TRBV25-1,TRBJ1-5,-,TGTGCCAGCAGTGACCCAGGGAGCAATCAGCCCCAGCATTTT,CASSDPGSNQPQHF